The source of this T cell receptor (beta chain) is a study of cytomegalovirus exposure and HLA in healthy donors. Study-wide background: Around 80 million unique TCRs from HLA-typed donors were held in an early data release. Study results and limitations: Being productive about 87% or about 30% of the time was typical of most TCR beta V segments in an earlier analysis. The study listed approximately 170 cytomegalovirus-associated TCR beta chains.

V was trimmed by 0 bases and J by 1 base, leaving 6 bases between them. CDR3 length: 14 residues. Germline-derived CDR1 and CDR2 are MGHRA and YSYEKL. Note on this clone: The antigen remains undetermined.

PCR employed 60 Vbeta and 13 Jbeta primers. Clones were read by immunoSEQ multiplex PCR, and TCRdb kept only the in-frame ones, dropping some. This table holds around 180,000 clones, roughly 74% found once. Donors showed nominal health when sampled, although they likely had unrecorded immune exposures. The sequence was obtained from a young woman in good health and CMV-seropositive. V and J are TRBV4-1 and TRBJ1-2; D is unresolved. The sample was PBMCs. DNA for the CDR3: TGCGCCAGCAGCCAAGATTCCATTAACTATGGCTACACCTTC. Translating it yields CASSQDSINYGYTF.